The 20 T cell receptor beta chains below were found in one sample sequenced in a study of shared clonotypes between healthy human individuals. Some clones are missing from TCRdb's copy, which holds only in-frame ones; the method was immunoSEQ multiplex PCR. The sample holds a few million clones, almost 96% seen once. Source material: naive CD4+ T cells sorted from blood. Sample subset: CD45RA+ positively selected. The receptors were sampled from a man aged 18 to 29 in good health.

The rearrangement uses TRBV10-3 and TRBJ2-7; D perhaps matches TRBD2 (6 bases). The CDR3 consists of 13 residues. CDR1 is ENHRY and CDR2 is SYGVKD in the germline V gene. V dropped 11 bases and J dropped 3 bases, with 17 bases sitting between them. The CDR3 is CAVGGTASYEQYF. CDR3 nucleotide sequence: TGTGCCGTAGGCGGGACGGCTAGCTACGAGCAGTACTTC.

The rearrangement links TRBV5-1 to TRBJ2-7; 8 nucleotides agree with TRBD2. The CDR3 loop spans 13 amino acids. V gave up 1 base and J gave up 3 bases; unmatched junction bases: 0. Germline assignment: CDR1 SGHRS and CDR2 YFSETQ. This CDR3 is CASSLTSGYEQYF. CDR3 nucleotide sequence: TGCGCCAGCAGCTTGACTAGCGGCTACGAGCAGTACTTC.

The gene calls are TRBV5-4 and TRBJ1-4; D remains unclear. The CDR3 is made up of 15 amino acids. From germline, CDR1 is SGHNT and CDR2 YYREEE (reference sequence). The V end was cut by 0 bases, the J end by 0 bases, with 6 bases between. CDR3 bases: TGTGCCAGCAGCTTGGACCTTGCAACTAATGAAAAACTGTTTTTT. As protein: CASSLDLATNEKLFF.

The V call is TRBV5-6, the J call TRBJ2-3; 9 nucleotides match TRBD1. Looked up from germline, CDR1 is SGHDT and CDR2 is YYEEEE. J lost 3 bases, V lost 3 bases, and 8 bases had no gene match. The CDR3 contains 16 residues. This CDR3 is CASSSIRDRVTDTQYF. CDR3 sequence (DNA): TGTGCCAGCAGCTCGATCCGGGACAGGGTAACAGATACGCAGTATTTT.

The chain recombines TRBV29-1 with TRBJ2-7, with 10 bases fitting TRBD2. With V trimmed by 6 bases and J by 1 base, 9 bases remained unmatched. The CDR3 loop spans 15 amino acids. Germline V lookup: CDR1 SQVTM, CDR2 ANQGSEA. CDR3 protein: CSVTATSGFSYEQYF. CDR3 DNA: TGCAGCGTCACTGCGACTAGCGGGTTTTCCTACGAGCAGTACTTC.

This clone occurred once. This chain links TRBV28 with TRBJ1-2; TRBD1 is a possible D gene (5 bases). Deletions cut 2 bases from V and 4 bases from J, with 8 bases between. Germline CDR1 MDHEN, CDR2 SYDVKM. CDR3 length: 13 residues. The chain's CDR3 is CASSLDRLYGYTF. CDR3 in DNA: TGTGCCAGCAGTTTAGACAGACTCTATGGCTACACCTTC.

The rearrangement uses TRBV7-6 and TRBJ2-5, with D possibly matching TRBD2 (6 bases). The CDR3 is 15 amino acids. V lost 8 bases and J lost 7, with 23 bases in between. The germline V gene encodes CDR1 SGHVS and CDR2 FNYEAQ. The CDR3 region is CASGPPDGGKGTQYF. The CDR3 DNA reads TGTGCCAGCGGCCCCCCGGACGGCGGGAAAGGGACCCAGTACTTC.

The chain joins TRBV7-8 to TRBJ2-5; TRBD2 agrees at 8 bases. Per the germline V gene, CDR1 is SGHVS and CDR2 is FQNEAQ. The CDR3 is 17 amino acids. The J segment lost 6 bases and the V segment lost 5 bases, leaving 17 bases of the junction unmatched. The CDR3 spells CASSPRGGSGARKTQYF. As DNA, the CDR3 is TGTGCCAGCAGCCCCAGAGGAGGTAGCGGGGCGAGGAAGACCCAGTACTTC.

The genes are TRBV9 and TRBJ1-2; TRBD1 agrees at 7 bases. The CDR3 contains 13 residues. Germline V gene sequence: CDR1 SGDLS, CDR2 YYNGEE. Germline trimming cut 0 bases from V and 7 bases from J; bases unmatched to any gene: 3. CDR3 nucleotides: TGTGCCAGCAGCGTAGAGGGGGCAGGTGGCTACACCTTC. Translation gives CASSVEGAGGYTF.

The rearrangement uses TRBV4-3 and TRBJ2-1; 12 nucleotides line up with TRBD2. The germline V gene has CDR1 LGHNA and CDR2 YSLEER. V shed 0 bases and J 12 bases; nucleotides not matched to a gene: 15. CDR3 size: 18 residues. This CDR3 is CASSQEMEGLAGPKRQFF. DNA for the CDR3: TGCGCCAGCAGCCAAGAGATGGAAGGACTAGCGGGGCCCAAACGGCAGTTCTTC.

The V call is TRBV27, the J call TRBJ1-1; 7 bases are a match to TRBD1. Unmatched junction bases numbered 8, after V lost 8 bases and J lost 5 bases. The CDR3 runs to 13 residues. In germline, CDR1 is MNHEY, CDR2 SMNVEV (reference sequence). CDR3 sequence reads: CASRLTGYTEAFF. The DNA of the CDR3 is TGTGCCAGCCGATTGACAGGGTATACTGAAGCTTTCTTT.

V is TRBV10-3 and J is TRBJ1-1; no reliable D call. The V end was cut by 3 bases, the J end by 0 bases, with 11 bases between. The CDR3 runs 15 residues. Germline V gene sequence: CDR1 ENHRY, CDR2 SYGVKD. CDR3 in DNA: TGTGCCATCAGTGATTCGTGGCAGATGAACACTGAAGCTTTCTTT. It codes for CAISDSWQMNTEAFF.

This chain uses TRBV5-1 with TRBJ2-3; 7 bases fit TRBD1. The CDR3 runs to 15 residues. Germline CDR1 and CDR2: SGHRS and YFSETQ. V lost 5 bases to trimming and J lost 4 bases; unmatched junction nucleotides: 10. CDR3 in DNA: TGCGCCAGCAGTTTGACAGGGAGAGAATCAGATACGCAGTATTTT. This translates into CASSLTGRESDTQYF.

This chain joins TRBV2 and TRBJ2-3; D perhaps matches TRBD1 (6 bases). V shed 6 bases and J shed 2 bases, with 15 bases lying between them. Germline V CDR1 and CDR2: SNHLY, FYNNEI. The CDR3 contains 15 residues. DNA of the CDR3: TGTGCCAGCAGCTGGGCAGGGGCAACCACAGATACGCAGTATTTT. The encoded protein is CASSWAGATTDTQYF. Combining the CDR3 with reference TRBV2 and TRBJ2-3 gives the whole variable domain EPEVTQTPSHQVTQMGQEVILRCVPISNHLYFYWYRQILGQKVEFLVSFYNNEISEKSEIFDDQFSVERPDGSNFTLKIRSTKLEDSAMYFCASSWAGATTDTQYFGPGTRLTVL.

The rearrangement links TRBV4-2 to TRBJ1-6; 9 nucleotides align to TRBD1. Unmatched junction bases numbered 10, after V lost 4 bases and J lost 9 bases. This CDR3 region has 16 residues. CDR1 and CDR2 from the germline V gene are LGHNA and YNFKEQ. For the CDR3, the DNA is TGTGCCAGCAGCCTCCTGCCGGGACAGGGTAGTTCACCCCTCCACTTT. Translation: CASSLLPGQGSSPLHF.

The chain couples TRBV10-3 to TRBJ1-1; 8 bases align to TRBD1. J lost 2 bases, V lost 6 bases, and 5 bases had no gene match. Germline V gene sequence: CDR1 ENHRY, CDR2 SYGVKD. The CDR3 extends over 14 amino acids. This chain's CDR3 is CAIRGTGENTEAFF. Here the CDR3 DNA reads TGTGCCATCAGGGGGACAGGTGAAAACACTGAAGCTTTCTTT.

This clone came up a few times. This sample also contains other DNA sequences that code for the same CDR3. The V gene is TRBV5-4, the J gene TRBJ2-1; D call uncertain. V was pared by 0 bases and J by 4 bases, with 5 bases between. The CDR3 extends over 13 amino acids. Per germline, CDR1 SGHNT and CDR2 YYREEE (reference sequence). The CDR3 DNA sequence: TGTGCCAGCAGCTTGGGCCTGTACAATGAGCAGTTCTTC. Translation: CASSLGLYNEQFF.

This chain connects TRBV28 to TRBJ2-5; D is undetermined. The germline V gene encodes CDR1 MDHEN and CDR2 SYDVKM. CDR3 length equals 13 residues. The V gene lost 3 bases and the J gene lost 3 bases, with 8 bases spanning the gap. CDR3 in amino acids: CASSFGSKETQYF. In nucleotides, the CDR3 is TGTGCCAGCAGTTTCGGCAGTAAAGAGACCCAGTACTTC.

This clone was observed a few times. The chain recombines TRBV5-1 with TRBJ1-6, with 8 bases matching TRBD1. CDR3 length: 15 amino acids. Germline V gene lookup returns CDR1 SGHRS and CDR2 YFSETQ. J gave up 10 bases and V 0 bases, and 6 bases lay outside the gene matches. CDR3 loop: CASSLAGQARSPLHF. The DNA of the CDR3 is TGCGCCAGCAGCTTGGCGGGACAGGCTCGGTCACCCCTCCACTTT.

The chain joins TRBV15 to TRBJ1-5; unclear D gene. The CDR3 consists of 12 residues. The germline CDR1 and CDR2 sequences are LNHNV and YYDKDF (reference sequence). Trimming took off 4 bases at V and 4 bases at J, with 5 bases between the two ends. The DNA of the CDR3 is TGTGCCACCAGCACCTCTAATCAGCCCCAGCATTTT. Its protein is CATSTSNQPQHF.